These 20 T cell receptor beta chains originate from one sample sequenced in a study of CD8+ T cells in alopecia areata. cDNA serving as the sequencing template came from extracted, reverse transcribed RNA. Sequencing used immunoSEQ multiplex PCR; TCRdb keeps in-frame clones, though not all of them. This sample has 270,000 or so clones, with 55% to 70% found just once. Treatment described: oral pan-JAK inhibitor, 5-10 mg twice daily. Specimen: CD4+ T cells sorted from blood, collected at week 24, from a patient treated with tofacitinib. These receptors all stem from a human donor with alopecia areata.

This chain uses TRBV2 with TRBJ2-3; no reliable D call. The germline V and J ends were trimmed by 6 bases and 2 bases, with 15 bases remaining between them. There are 15 residues in the CDR3. CDR1 is SNHLY and CDR2 is FYNNEI in the germline V gene. This CDR3 reads CASRATPEPTDTQYF. The DNA for the CDR3 is TGTGCCAGCAGGGCAACTCCAGAGCCCACAGATACGCAGTATTTT.

There are a few counts of this clone. The chain carries TRBV19 and TRBJ1-3; D uncertain. The CDR3 sequence is 13 residues long. Germline V gene data show CDR1 as LNHDA and CDR2 as SQIVND (reference sequence). Trimming removed 0 bases from V and 0 bases from J, with 0 bases in between. The chain's CDR3 is CASSIDSGNTIYF. The CDR3, as DNA: TGTGCCAGTAGTATAGACTCTGGAAACACCATATATTTT.

This clone was seen only a few times. The genes are TRBV5-1 and TRBJ2-7, with D hard to call. CDR3 length equals 16 residues. Germline V gene lookup returns CDR1 SGHRS and CDR2 YFSETQ. The V gene lost 4 bases and the J gene lost 5 bases, with 22 bases spanning the gap. CDR3 sequence reads: CASSRNGRGRVDEQYF. In nucleotides, the CDR3 is TGCGCCAGCAGCCGAAATGGTCGAGGAAGGGTGGACGAGCAGTACTTC.

In its sample, this clone was seen a few times. The chain carries TRBV5-1 and TRBJ1-1; 9 bases are a match to TRBD1. Trimming took 0 bases from V and 12 from J; bases not matched to a gene: 15. This CDR3 contains 16 residues. Germline V CDR1 and CDR2: SGHRS, YFSETQ. CDR3 protein: CASSLAGRGQGAETFF. CDR3 DNA sequence: TGCGCCAGCAGCTTGGCCGGTCGGGGACAGGGAGCTGAGACTTTCTTT.

V is TRBV4-1 and J is TRBJ1-5; D is unresolved. The V end lost 0 bases, the J end lost 7 bases, and 13 bases lay between the germline ends. From germline, CDR1 is MGHRA and CDR2 YSYEKL. The CDR3 is 15 residues long. This CDR3 is CASSQEYRQNQPQHF. Here the CDR3 DNA reads TGCGCCAGCAGCCAAGAGTACCGCCAGAACCAGCCCCAGCATTTT.

Comment on this clone: The same CDR3 also results from other DNA sequences found in this sample. The rearrangement uses TRBV30 and TRBJ1-5, with D possibly matching TRBD1 (5 bases). Looked up from germline, CDR1 is GTSNPN and CDR2 is SVGIG (reference sequence). The CDR3 has 13 residues. V was cut by 0 bases and J by 6 bases, with 9 bases left in between. As DNA, the CDR3 is TGTGCCTGGAGTGTAGGGGCAGGTCAGCCCCAGCATTTT. Translated: CAWSVGAGQPQHF.

V usage is TRBV4-1 and J usage is TRBJ1-2, with D hard to call. Trimming took 1 base from V and 4 from J, leaving 13 bases between them. CDR1 is MGHRA, CDR2 YSYEKL, per germline. The CDR3 runs to 15 residues. In DNA, the CDR3 is TGCGCCAGCAGCCAAGCGAGGTACGGTAGCTATGGCTACACCTTC. Translated, it gives CASSQARYGSYGYTF.

On this clone: Other DNA sequences from this sample encode an identical CDR3 as well. The chain recombines TRBV5-1 with TRBJ1-1; no definite D call. Trimming removed 1 base from V and 1 base from J, with 8 bases in between. The germline V gene has CDR1 SGHRS and CDR2 YFSETQ. The CDR3 is 14 residues long. Written as DNA, the CDR3 is TGCGCCAGCAGCTTGTCGAGTGGGAACACTGAAGCTTTCTTT. This gives the protein CASSLSSGNTEAFF.

The chain uses TRBV9 and TRBJ2-3, with 11 bases that match TRBD2. V lost 7 bases and J lost 5; bases outside the gene matches: 6. CDR3 size: 14 residues. CDR1 SGDLS and CDR2 YYNGEE come from the germline V gene. CDR3 amino acids: CASRSSGGLDTQYF. The CDR3 DNA sequence: TGTGCCAGCCGCTCTAGCGGGGGGCTAGATACGCAGTATTTT.

The rearrangement joins TRBV7-9 to TRBJ1-1; D is possibly TRBD1 (5 bases). Trimming shortened V by 8 bases and J by 5 bases, and 21 bases separated the two germline ends. The germline V gene encodes CDR1 SEHNR and CDR2 FQNEAQ (reference sequence). The CDR3 extends over 15 amino acids. The CDR3: CASGKGLSSGTEAFF. CDR3 DNA sequence: TGTGCCAGCGGAAAGGGGTTGAGCTCGGGAACTGAAGCTTTCTTT. Based on the CDR3 plus reference TRBV7-9 and TRBJ1-1, the full variable domain is DTGVSQNPRHKITKRGQNVTFRCDPISEHNRLYWYRQTLGQGPEFLTYFQNEAQLEKSRLLSDRFSAERPKGSFSTLEIQRTEQGDSAMYLCASGKGLSSGTEAFFGQGTRLTVV.

The rearrangement uses TRBV7-2 and TRBJ2-7, with D uncertain. Trimming took off 1 base at V and 6 bases at J, with 7 bases between the two ends. The CDR3 has 12 residues. In germline, CDR1 is SGHTA, CDR2 FQGNSA. The CDR3, as DNA: TGTGCCAGCAGCTTAGTAAGGGCCGAGCAGTACTTC. Translation: CASSLVRAEQYF.

J is TRBJ2-5 and V is TRBV7-2; no reliable D call. This CDR3 is 11 amino acids long. V dropped 7 bases and J dropped 5 bases, with 8 bases sitting between them. Germline V lookup: CDR1 SGHTA, CDR2 FQGNSA. CDR3 nucleotides: TGTGCCAGCACCCTAGGGGAGACCCAGTACTTC. Translating it yields CASTLGETQYF.

The chain recombines TRBV7-3 with TRBJ2-7, with TRBD1 matching 9 bases. Germline loops: CDR1 SGHTA, CDR2 FQGTGA. J was trimmed by 1 base and V by 6 bases; bases with no gene match: 7. This CDR3 has 15 amino acids. CDR3 protein: CASSLYGTGSYEQYF. DNA of the CDR3: TGTGCCAGCAGTCTCTACGGGACAGGGTCCTACGAGCAGTACTTC.

This chain uses TRBV4-3 with TRBJ2-1; perhaps TRBD2 as D (6 bases). From germline, CDR1 is LGHNA and CDR2 YSLEER. This CDR3 is built from 14 residues. V lost 1 base, J lost 6 bases, and 10 bases lay in between. CDR3 region: CASSQGRASNEQFF. Written as DNA, the CDR3 is TGCGCCAGCAGCCAAGGGAGGGCATCCAATGAGCAGTTCTTC.

This chain joins TRBV7-2 and TRBJ2-2; D is possibly TRBD2 (5 bases). This CDR3 comprises 17 residues. Germline lookup yields CDR1 SGHTA and CDR2 FQGNSA. The ends were cut back, 2 bases at V and 2 bases at J, with 15 bases in the middle. This chain's CDR3 is CASSLRRIEGNTGELFF. The DNA for the CDR3 is TGTGCCAGCAGCTTACGGCGGATAGAGGGCAACACCGGGGAGCTGTTTTTT.

V gene TRBV29-1 combines with J gene TRBJ2-2; D is perhaps TRBD2 (6 bases). In germline, CDR1 is SQVTM, CDR2 ANQGSEA. The V gene lost 6 bases and the J gene lost 5 bases, with 16 bases spanning the gap. This CDR3 has 14 amino acids. CDR3 coding DNA: TGCAGCGTCACACGGGGGATTGGGACCGGGGAGCTGTTTTTT. Translating gives CSVTRGIGTGELFF.

The chain is built from TRBV15 and TRBJ1-3, with D perhaps matching TRBD1 (6 bases). Trimming took 1 base from V and 0 from J, leaving 7 bases between them. Germline CDR1 is LNHNV and CDR2 is YYDKDF (reference sequence). This CDR3 is built from 15 residues. CDR3 region: CATSRGTVSGNTIYF. Here the CDR3 DNA reads TGTGCCACCAGCAGAGGGACAGTCTCTGGAAACACCATATATTTT.

J is TRBJ1-1 and V is TRBV29-1; D gene ambiguous. The CDR3 is made up of 14 amino acids. In germline, CDR1 is SQVTM, CDR2 ANQGSEA. V lost 2 bases to trimming and J lost 3 bases, with 13 bases between them. CDR3 amino acids: CSVELRRRDTEAFF. CDR3 nucleotides: TGCAGCGTTGAATTACGGCGAAGGGACACTGAAGCTTTCTTT.

The chain joins TRBV19 to TRBJ1-2; tentative D call: TRBD1 (6 bases). Trimming pared 5 bases from V and 9 bases from J, leaving 16 bases between. CDR1 is LNHDA and CDR2 is SQIVND in the germline V gene (reference sequence). The CDR3 spans 13 residues. The CDR3 reads CASSSQGSMRYTF. The CDR3 region has the DNA TGTGCCAGTAGTTCACAGGGCTCTATGCGCTACACCTTC.

Only a few counts were recorded for this clone. This chain links TRBV29-1 with TRBJ1-4, with D possibly matching TRBD1 (5 bases). V was shortened by 4 bases and J by 11 bases, with 20 bases between the two germline ends. The CDR3 runs 14 residues. Germline-derived CDR1 and CDR2 are SQVTM and ANQGSEA. The CDR3: CSVAGTGGNKKLFF. For the CDR3, the DNA is TGCAGCGTTGCCGGGACGGGGGGGAACAAGAAACTGTTTTTT.